This TCR beta chain was recovered during a study of T cells in Graves' hyperthyroidism and ophthalmopathy (dated by TCRdb to the late 2010s). Study-level background: To identify distinguishing TCR V-J signatures, a discovery cohort of 95 to 100 patients was used, comprising 43 with Graves' ophthalmopathy and some 60 with stable Graves' hyperthyroidism. Prospective prediction of ophthalmopathy was tested in an independent validation cohort consisting of some 20 hyperthyroidism patients and approximately 16 patients who later progressed to ophthalmopathy. The roughly 91 discovery patients were randomly divided into training and test sets at a 7:3 ratio. Thyroid tissue and blood T-cell repertoires from several Graves' hyperthyroidism patients were also compared in the study. After blood sampling, hyperthyroidism patients were treated with methimazole at a starting dose of 30 mg daily, and ophthalmopathy patients were treated with high-dose intravenous methylprednisolone. According to the paper, TCR Vbeta CDR3 sequencing was carried out on about 140 peripheral blood samples, which came from about 45 ophthalmopathy, under 80 hyperthyroidism and roughly 17 progressor patients. Overall study results and their limits: In validation, the model predicted progression to ophthalmopathy with 55% to 71% sensitivity and less than 75% specificity, a median of approximately 6.5 months before onset. A model built on a 13 V-J signature distinguished ophthalmopathy from stable hyperthyroidism, reaching over 85% sensitivity and under 84% specificity in cross-validation and 80%/75% in testing. Most expanded thyroid clonotypes (frequency above 0.001) were also detected in blood, a finding suggesting that blood repertoires may reflect thyroid immune responses. No statistical method was used to fix the sample size in advance, and group allocation was not hidden from the investigators.

Amplification of TCR beta CDR3 regions was carried out from RNA transcripts. A first-round RT-PCR of the TCR CDR3 used the HTBI primer set with the Qiagen OneStep RT-PCR kit. A second multiplex PCR round built the libraries, followed by size selection and purification. Sequencing of the libraries was done on an Illumina HiSeq2000 using paired-end 100 bp reads. Concerning the study's data processing: SOAPnuke was used to process the raw data, with reads discarded if the reads contained adapters or uncalled bases, had a mean Phred below 15, or lacked an exact constant-primer or identifier match. COPE v1.2.5 was used to merge high-quality paired reads, and clonotypes were defined as unique nucleotide sequences. MiTCR v1.1 was used to align the clonotypes against IMGT TRBV, TRBD and TRBJ reference segments. Analysis was restricted to V-J combinations with a frequency above 0.0001, which covered roughly 99% of repertoires. A TCS score was defined as the ratio of F50 (clonal expansion) to E x V (chaos), with BLOSUM62-based TCRdist applied between CDR3 peptides within each V-J. Welch's t-statistics and random forest reduced roughly 540 V-J features to roughly 13, which were used in a naive Bayes classifier (R e1071). The similarity between thyroid and blood repertoires was quantified using the Morisita-Horn index. TCRdb took the public reads, trimmed them with fastp at Q25, ran MiXCR for clone calling and kept in-frame beta chains. A single entry per CDR3 protein holds the most common genes and DNA from its merged rows. TCRdb, not the original authors, processed these V and J calls. Within this sample are a few hundred thousand distinct CDR3 sequences, with 40% to 50% of them counted one time only. Jointly, the top ten make up about two fifths of the sample.

According to the germline V gene, CDR1 reads SQVTM and CDR2 reads ANQGSEA. The CDR3 measures 12 amino acids from cysteine to phenylalanine. CDR3 DNA only is kept here, 36 bases in frame from base 1. The germline V end is reduced by 8 bases and the J end by 5 bases; junction bases left unmatched: 6. Patients with uncontrolled infections, other autoimmune diseases, pregnancy or lactation were excluded. Clinical symptoms, serum thyroxine and TRAb, thyroid ultrasound, and orbital computed tomography formed the basis for the diagnoses. Total RNA was extracted with Trizol reagent, and quality was checked on an Agilent 2100 Bioanalyzer. About this clonotype: This clone's antigen is unknown. Base quality data are lacking; no much larger clone is found one base away.

Sequencing was done on a sample of peripheral blood or thyroid tissue (not recorded which). This receptor was taken from an adult woman with Graves' disease, either hyperthyroidism or ophthalmopathy (not recorded which). The chain is assembled from TRBV29-1 and TRBJ2-7, and 10 bases in between align with TRBD1. The bases read TGCAGCTTGTGGGACAGGGGTCACGAGCAGTACTTC. Its product reads: CSLWDRGHEQYF.